The clone carrying this TCR beta chain was recorded a few times. Germline V gene data show CDR1 as WSHSY and CDR2 as SAAADI. V was clipped by 6 bases and J by 9 bases; unmatched bases: 18. The length of the CDR3 is 18 residues. The sample comes from a study of CD8 T cells in ankylosing spondylitis. TCRdb passed the 5' RACE reads through MiXCR, listing each CDR3 protein once. The table shows 25,000 or so distinct CDR3 sequences, with 7.9% occurring only once. This sequence joins TRBV10-2 and TRBJ2-1, with 12 positions matching TRBD2. The sample was blood. The origin of this receptor is a male donor with ankylosing spondylitis or in good health (not recorded which). This CDR3 is CASRPNARLAGALGEQFF. Here the CDR3 DNA reads TGCGCCAGCAGACCCAACGCTCGACTAGCGGGGGCCTTGGGTGAGCAGTTCTTC.